This passage covers 9 T cell receptor beta chains from one sample sequenced in a study of blood T cell repertoires in COVID-19. The method was immunoSEQ multiplex PCR; TCRdb's version includes in-frame clones alone and lacks a portion of them. The profile shows about 44,000 clones, about nine tenths of them singletons. Sequenced: peripheral blood. The source is a man between 65 and 85 years old with active COVID-19.

The V and J genes are TRBV5-1 and TRBJ1-1, with a weak D call TRBD1 (6 bases). V was shortened by 0 bases and J by 5 bases, with 20 bases between the two germline ends. Germline V gives CDR1 SGHRS, CDR2 YFSETQ. This CDR3 is built from 17 residues. CDR3 protein: CASSLGFPGAGGTEAFF. DNA of the CDR3: TGCGCCAGCAGCTTGGGTTTCCCAGGGGCCGGGGGGACTGAAGCTTTCTTT.

The J gene is TRBJ1-1, the V gene TRBV6-5; D is possibly TRBD1 (5 bases). V shed 5 bases and J shed 1 base, with 14 bases lying between them. CDR1 and CDR2 from the germline V gene are MNHEY and SVGAGI. CDR3 length equals 15 residues. CDR3: CASSRAGQKNTEAFF. The CDR3 nucleotides read TGTGCCAGCAGTCGCGCCGGACAAAAGAACACTGAAGCTTTCTTT.

The chain employs TRBV28 and TRBJ2-1; D is perhaps TRBD2 (6 bases). The CDR3 is 14 amino acids. CDR1 and CDR2 (germline): MDHEN, SYDVKM. V was cut by 7 bases and J by 4 bases, with 14 bases left in between. This CDR3 is CASTVGGSYNEQFF. CDR3 DNA: TGTGCCAGCACCGTGGGAGGTAGTTACAATGAGCAGTTCTTC.

The chain combines TRBV5-1 with TRBJ2-7; TRBD1 matches at 7 bases. Per the germline V gene, CDR1 is SGHRS and CDR2 is YFSETQ. Germline trimming cut 4 bases from V and 6 bases from J; bases unmatched to any gene: 13. This CDR3 has 15 residues. The CDR3 DNA sequence: TGCGCCAGCAGCCTAGAACCCGGGACAGAGGTCGAGCAGTACTTC. Its translation is CASSLEPGTEVEQYF.

The rearrangement joins TRBV2 to TRBJ1-6, with 10 positions matching TRBD1. Germline CDR1 reads SNHLY; CDR2 reads FYNNEI. V dropped 6 bases and J dropped 7; count of bases not matched to a gene: 6. The CDR3 spans 15 residues. DNA for the CDR3: TGTGCCAGCAGGGATAGGGGACAGGGGAATTCACCCCTCCACTTT. The encoded protein is CASRDRGQGNSPLHF.

The chain employs TRBV9 and TRBJ2-2; TRBD1 matches at 8 bases. Germline trimming cut 5 bases from V and 4 bases from J; bases unmatched to any gene: 4. Germline CDR1 is SGDLS and CDR2 is YYNGEE. The CDR3 sequence is 14 residues long. The CDR3 protein is CASRATGATGELFF. The CDR3 DNA is TGTGCCAGCAGGGCGACAGGGGCCACCGGGGAGCTGTTTTTT.

This chain joins TRBV7-3 and TRBJ2-1, with D unresolved. The ends were cut back, 5 bases at V and 3 bases at J, with 8 bases in the middle. The length of the CDR3 is 13 residues. Germline V gene lookup returns CDR1 SGHTA and CDR2 FQGTGA. CDR3 sequence: CASSPANYNEQFF. DNA for the CDR3: TGTGCCAGCAGCCCCGCGAACTACAATGAGCAGTTCTTC.

The chain uses TRBV7-9 and TRBJ2-3, with D tentatively TRBD2 (6 bases). The germline CDR1 and CDR2 sequences are SEHNR and FQNEAQ (reference sequence). This CDR3 comprises 15 residues. Trimming pared 1 base from V and 0 bases from J, leaving 8 bases between. CDR3 coding DNA: TGTGCCAGCAGCTTAGTAGCGGCTAGCACAGATACGCAGTATTTT. Translated, it gives CASSLVAASTDTQYF.

The V call is TRBV18, the J call TRBJ1-1; no definite D call. The CDR3 totals 13 residues. Trimming stripped 2 bases from V and 0 bases from J, with 4 bases between. The germline V gene encodes CDR1 KGHSH and CDR2 LQKENI. Written as DNA, the CDR3 is TGTGCCAGCTCACCAGGGCTGAACACTGAAGCTTTCTTT. Translation: CASSPGLNTEAFF.